This TCR beta chain comes out of a study of cytomegalovirus exposure and HLA in healthy donors. Study-wide points: The records held CMV serostatus as the only immune exposure information. Fewer than 20,000 TCR beta sequences were associated with HLA alleles at 0.05 false discovery rate in a later analysis. The likely origin of a cluster of highly shared sequence variants was a sequencing artifact.

Remarks on this clone: Its target is not known.

V was trimmed by 2 bases and J by 1 base, leaving 13 bases between them. The CDR3 has 15 residues. Germline-derived CDR1 and CDR2 are SGHNT and YYREEE (reference sequence). PCR involved 60 Vbeta and 13 Jbeta primers. Produced via immunoSEQ multiplex PCR; TCRdb's table is partial and in-frame only. The sample holds roughly 200,000 clones, around 77% seen once. Samples came from healthy bone marrow donors. The receptor's source is a man aged 60-69 years in good health and CMV-seronegative. The V gene is TRBV5-4, the J gene TRBJ2-7; a possible D gene is TRBD1 (5 bases). The sample comprised PBMCs. CDR3 sequence: CASSFSGRPSYEQYF. CDR3 bases: TGTGCCAGCAGCTTTTCAGGGCGTCCTTCCTACGAGCAGTACTTC. The entire variable domain, with the rest obtained from reference TRBV5-4 and TRBJ2-7, is as follows: ETGVTQSPTHLIKTRGQQVTLRCSSQSGHNTVSWYQQALGQGPQFIFQYYREEENGRGNFPPRFSGLQFPNYSSELNVNALELDDSALYLCASSFSGRPSYEQYFGPGTRLTVT.